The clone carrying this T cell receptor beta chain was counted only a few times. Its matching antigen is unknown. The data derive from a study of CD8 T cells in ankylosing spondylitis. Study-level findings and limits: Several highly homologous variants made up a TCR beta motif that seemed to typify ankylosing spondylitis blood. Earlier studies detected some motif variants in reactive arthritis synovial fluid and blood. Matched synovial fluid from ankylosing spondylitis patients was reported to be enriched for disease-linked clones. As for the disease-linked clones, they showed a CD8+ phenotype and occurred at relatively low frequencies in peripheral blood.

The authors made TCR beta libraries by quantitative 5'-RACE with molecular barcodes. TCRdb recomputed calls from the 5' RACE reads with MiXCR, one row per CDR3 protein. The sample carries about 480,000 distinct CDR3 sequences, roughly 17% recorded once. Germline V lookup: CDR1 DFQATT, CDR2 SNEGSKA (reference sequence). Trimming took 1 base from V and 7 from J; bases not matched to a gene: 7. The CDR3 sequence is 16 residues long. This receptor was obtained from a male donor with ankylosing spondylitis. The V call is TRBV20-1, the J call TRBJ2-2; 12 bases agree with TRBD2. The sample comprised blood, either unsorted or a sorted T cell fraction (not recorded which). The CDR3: CSARATSGRSHGELFF. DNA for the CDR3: TGCAGTGCTAGAGCGACTAGCGGGAGAAGTCACGGGGAGCTGTTTTTT.